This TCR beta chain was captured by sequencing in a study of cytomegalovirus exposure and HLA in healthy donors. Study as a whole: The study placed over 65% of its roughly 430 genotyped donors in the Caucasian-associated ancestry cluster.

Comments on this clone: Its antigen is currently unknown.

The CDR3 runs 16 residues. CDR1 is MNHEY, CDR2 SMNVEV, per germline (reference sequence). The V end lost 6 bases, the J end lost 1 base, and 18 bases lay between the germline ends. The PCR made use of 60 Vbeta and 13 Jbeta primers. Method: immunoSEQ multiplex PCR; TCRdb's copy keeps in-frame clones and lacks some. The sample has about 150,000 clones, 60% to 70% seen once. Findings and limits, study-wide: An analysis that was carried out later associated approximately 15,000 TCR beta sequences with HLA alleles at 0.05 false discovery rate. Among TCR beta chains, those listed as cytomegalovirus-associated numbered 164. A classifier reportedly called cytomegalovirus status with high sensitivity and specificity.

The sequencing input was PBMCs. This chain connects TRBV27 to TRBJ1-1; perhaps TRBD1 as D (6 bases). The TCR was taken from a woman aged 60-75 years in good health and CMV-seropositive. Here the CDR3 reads CASRRGLSTKNTEAFF. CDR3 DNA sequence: TGTGCCAGCAGAAGGGGGTTAAGTACCAAGAACACTGAAGCTTTCTTT.